Listed here are 20 T cell receptor beta chains from one sample, sequenced in a study of cytotoxic CD8 clonotypes in ibrutinib-treated CLL. Here immunoSEQ multiplex PCR was the method, and the copy in TCRdb shows in-frame clones only, minus some. The sample lists about 140,000 clones; roughly 77% were seen once. The specimen comprised PBMCs, sampled after 12 months of ibrutinib treatment. These TCRs come from a human donor with chronic lymphocytic leukemia.

This clone appeared a single time. This sequence joins TRBV15 and TRBJ2-7; tentatively, D is TRBD2 (6 bases). V lost 5 bases, J lost 4 bases, and 18 bases lay in between. The CDR3 totals 15 residues. Germline V gene data show CDR1 as LNHNV and CDR2 as YYDKDF (reference sequence). The CDR3 DNA sequence: TGTGCCACCAGCTTCGGCGGGGTTACGGGATACGAGCAGTACTTC. Translation: CATSFGGVTGYEQYF. The variable domain in full, with the rest retrieved from reference TRBV15 and TRBJ2-7, is DAMVIQNPRYQVTQFGKPVTLSCSQTLNHNVMYWYQQKSSQAPKLLFHYYDKDFNNEADTPDNFQSRRPNTSFCFLDIRSPGLGDTAMYLCATSFGGVTGYEQYFGPGTRLTVT.

J is TRBJ2-7 and V is TRBV6-5; D perhaps matches TRBD2 (6 bases). Germline-derived CDR1 and CDR2 are MNHEY and SVGAGI. With 5 bases removed from V and 7 bases from J, the gap between germline ends came to 15 bases. The CDR3 sequence is 13 residues long. This chain's CDR3 is CASSETRVGEQYF. CDR3 bases: TGTGCCAGCAGTGAGACTAGGGTGGGTGAGCAGTACTTC.

This chain links TRBV28 with TRBJ2-7; D may be TRBD1 (6 bases). This CDR3 spans 16 amino acids. Germline assignment: CDR1 MDHEN and CDR2 SYDVKM. Trimming removed 4 bases from V and 0 bases from J, with 16 bases in between. CDR3 protein: CASSSGTTVTSYEQYF. CDR3 DNA sequence: TGTGCCAGCAGTTCGGGGACAACAGTCACCTCCTACGAGCAGTACTTC.

This rearrangement joins TRBV11-2 to TRBJ2-3; TRBD2 matches at 9 bases. CDR3 length equals 16 residues. V was pared by 3 bases and J by 0 bases, with 4 bases of the junction left unmatched. Germline assignment: CDR1 SGHAT and CDR2 FQNNGV. The CDR3 protein is CASSFSSGASTDTQYF. CDR3 nucleotide sequence: TGTGCCAGCAGCTTCTCTAGCGGGGCTAGCACAGATACGCAGTATTTT.

This rearrangement joins TRBV28 to TRBJ2-6; the D gene is possibly TRBD2 (6 bases). The ends were cut back, 5 bases at V and 0 bases at J, with 8 bases in the middle. Germline lookup yields CDR1 MDHEN and CDR2 SYDVKM. The length of the CDR3 is 15 residues. The CDR3 region has the DNA TGTGCCAGCAGTCCCGGGAGCTCTGGGGCCAACGTCCTGACTTTC. This encodes CASSPGSSGANVLTF.

CDR3: CASSYGDYEQYF. The DNA of the CDR3 is TGCGCCAGCAGCTACGGGGACTACGAGCAGTACTTC. The gene calls are TRBV5-1 and TRBJ2-7, with D perhaps TRBD2 (5 bases). Trimming cost V 3 bases and J 3 bases, with 7 bases left between them. The CDR3 contains 12 residues. Germline CDR1 is SGHRS and CDR2 is YFSETQ.

The gene calls are TRBV9 and TRBJ2-1, with 9 bases fitting TRBD1. There are 16 residues in the CDR3. Trimming removed 0 bases from V and 7 bases from J; junction bases left unmatched: 8. The V gene's germline CDR1 is SGDLS and CDR2 YYNGEE. The CDR3 coding sequence is TGTGCCAGCAGCGTAGAGGACAGGGGAATTATGAATGAGCAGTTCTTC. It is translated as CASSVEDRGIMNEQFF.

The rearrangement links TRBV4-3 to TRBJ2-7; 7 bases match TRBD2. With V trimmed by 2 bases and J by 3 bases, 10 bases remained unmatched. Germline V gene lookup returns CDR1 LGHNA and CDR2 YSLEER. CDR3 length equals 16 residues. This chain's CDR3 is CASSQSWAGVGYEQYF. DNA for the CDR3: TGCGCCAGCAGCCAAAGCTGGGCGGGAGTAGGCTACGAGCAGTACTTC.

The rearrangement uses TRBV15 and TRBJ2-1; D not resolved. This CDR3 has 13 residues. The V end lost 3 bases, the J end lost 7 bases, and 10 bases lay between the germline ends. Germline V lookup: CDR1 LNHNV, CDR2 YYDKDF (reference sequence). The CDR3 nucleotides are TGTGCCACCAGCAGTCTTAGTCGGAATGAGCAGTTCTTC. It codes for CATSSLSRNEQFF.

Only a few counts were recorded for this clone. The chain recombines TRBV18 with TRBJ2-1, with unresolved D. Germline values: CDR1 KGHSH, CDR2 LQKENI. This CDR3 contains 13 residues. The V gene lost 5 bases and the J gene lost 0 bases, with 5 bases spanning the gap. This CDR3 is CASSMDSYNEQFF. The CDR3 coding sequence is TGTGCCAGCTCAATGGACTCCTACAATGAGCAGTTCTTC.

This clone was detected once. The V and J genes are TRBV6-5 and TRBJ1-3; D might be TRBD1 (5 bases). The germline V gene encodes CDR1 MNHEY and CDR2 SVGAGI. V was clipped by 0 bases and J by 1 base, with 10 bases between them. CDR3 length: 16 amino acids. CDR3 nucleotides: TGTGCCAGCAGTTACTCGGCAGGGCCTTCTGGAAACACCATATATTTT. Its protein is CASSYSAGPSGNTIYF.

The chain combines TRBV6-1 with TRBJ2-3; unclear D gene. This CDR3 has 14 residues. V was trimmed by 8 bases and J by 3 bases, leaving 15 bases between them. The germline V gene encodes CDR1 MNHNS and CDR2 SASEGT. The CDR3 nucleotides read TGTGCCAGCCTCGGCCAGAACGGTACAGATACGCAGTATTTT. Translating it yields CASLGQNGTDTQYF.

This chain uses TRBV28 with TRBJ2-1; D not certain. V was cut by 6 bases and J by 7 bases, with 7 bases left in between. The CDR3 contains 11 residues. In germline, CDR1 is MDHEN, CDR2 SYDVKM. The CDR3 DNA follows: TGTGCCAGCAGCAGAAGTAATGAGCAGTTCTTC. Its translation is CASSRSNEQFF. Looking up the rest from reference TRBV28 and TRBJ2-1 gives the full variable domain: DVKVTQSSRYLVKRTGEKVFLECVQDMDHENMFWYRQDPGLGLRLIYFSYDVKMKEKGDIPEGYSVSREKKERFSLILESASTNQTSMYLCASSRSNEQFFGPGTRLTVL.

This rearrangement joins TRBV28 to TRBJ1-5, with 11 bases that match TRBD1. V trimming: 0 bases; J trimming: 7 bases; junction bases outside the gene matches: 5. This CDR3 is 16 amino acids long. Germline-derived CDR1 and CDR2 are MDHEN and SYDVKM. CDR3 in amino acids: CASSLWDRGLWQPQHF. The CDR3 coding sequence is TGTGCCAGCAGTTTATGGGACAGGGGGCTCTGGCAGCCCCAGCATTTT.

This chain links TRBV7-2 with TRBJ1-6, with 10 nucleotides matching TRBD1. Trimming took 1 base from V and 9 from J; bases not matched to a gene: 0. CDR1 is SGHTA, CDR2 FQGNSA, per germline. The CDR3 covers 14 residues. CDR3 loop: CASSLGDRGSPLHF. CDR3 DNA: TGTGCCAGCAGCTTAGGGGACAGGGGTTCACCCCTCCACTTT.

The CDR3 protein is CASSPIDFTKEYF. DNA of the CDR3: TGTGCCAGCAGTCCTATAGATTTTACGAAGGAATACTTC. The chain has TRBV27 and TRBJ2-7; D remains ambiguous. This CDR3 is 13 amino acids long. CDR1 and CDR2 (germline): MNHEY, SMNVEV (reference sequence). V lost 5 bases and J 13 bases, leaving 21 bases between the germline ends.

About this clone itself: The sample contains more than one DNA sequence encoding this CDR3. V and J are TRBV18 and TRBJ2-5; D not resolved. Germline loops: CDR1 KGHSH, CDR2 LQKENI. The CDR3 is made up of 11 amino acids. The V end lost 2 bases, the J end lost 5 bases, and 3 bases lay between the germline ends. The CDR3: CASSPEETQYF. As DNA, the CDR3 is TGTGCCAGCTCACCAGAGGAGACCCAGTACTTC.

The chain combines TRBV5-6 with TRBJ1-5, with TRBD1 as a possible D gene (6 bases). Trimming shortened V by 7 bases and J by 8 bases, and 19 bases separated the two germline ends. Germline-derived CDR1 and CDR2 are SGHDT and YYEEEE. This CDR3 is 14 amino acids long. The CDR3 DNA is TGTGCCAGCTCCAAGACGGGGGGCAGGGAGCCCCAGCATTTT. Its translation is CASSKTGGREPQHF.

The chain carries TRBV2 and TRBJ2-4, with 7 positions matching TRBD2. The length of the CDR3 is 15 residues. Germline V gene lookup returns CDR1 SNHLY and CDR2 FYNNEI. Germline trimming cut 7 bases from V and 0 bases from J; bases unmatched to any gene: 6. The CDR3 nucleotides are TGTGCCAGCACTCGGGAGGCCCTAGCCAAAAACATTCAGTACTTC. Its translation is CASTREALAKNIQYF.

V usage is TRBV7-2 and J usage is TRBJ2-3; 9 bases match TRBD2. Germline CDR1 SGHTA, CDR2 FQGNSA. The CDR3 is 14 amino acids. With V trimmed by 6 bases and J by 10 bases, 11 bases remained unmatched. CDR3 region: CASRVSGGPTAQYF. The CDR3 region has the DNA TGTGCCAGCAGAGTTAGCGGGGGCCCCACAGCGCAGTATTTT.